The TCR beta chain under discussion was sequenced for a study of read filtering for tumor transcriptome and immune sequencing. On the study more broadly: RNA-seq yielded only about 85 to 1273 TCR reads, IR-seq about 4.05 to 10.27 million.

Molecular barcoded adaptors covering alpha/delta and beta/gamma chains were used on approximately 400 ng RNA. TCRdb recomputed calls from the reads with MiXCR, one row per CDR3 protein. The sample includes some 120,000 distinct CDR3 sequences, 10% to 15% of them seen just once. At the time of active disease, bone marrow was collected from every patient. Many counts were recorded for this clonotype. Germline V gives CDR1 MNHEY, CDR2 SVGAGI. The trim removed 2 bases at V and 0 bases at J, leaving 6 bases unmatched. The length of the CDR3 is 16 residues. The sample comprised a population of CD138-negative cells sorted from bone marrow. The source of this sequence is a donor aged 40 or older with multiple myeloma. J is TRBJ1-1 and V is TRBV6-5, with 7 bases matching TRBD1. The CDR3 coding sequence is TGTGCCAGCAGTTACGGGAGGGGGCTATTGAACACTGAAGCTTTCTTT. Translated, it gives CASSYGRGLLNTEAFF.